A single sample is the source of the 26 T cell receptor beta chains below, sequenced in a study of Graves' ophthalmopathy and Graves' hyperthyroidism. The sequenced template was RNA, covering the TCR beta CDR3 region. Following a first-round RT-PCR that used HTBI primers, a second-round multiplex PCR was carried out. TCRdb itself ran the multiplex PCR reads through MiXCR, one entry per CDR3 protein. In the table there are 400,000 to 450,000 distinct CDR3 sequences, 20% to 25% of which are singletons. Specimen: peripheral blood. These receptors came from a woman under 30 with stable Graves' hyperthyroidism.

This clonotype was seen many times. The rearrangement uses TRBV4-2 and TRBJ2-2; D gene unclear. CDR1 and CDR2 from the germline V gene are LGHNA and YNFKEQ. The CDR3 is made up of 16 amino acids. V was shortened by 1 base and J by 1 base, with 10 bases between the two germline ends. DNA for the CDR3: TGTGCCAGCAGCCAAGGACCCGGACGGAACACCGGGGAGCTGTTTTTT. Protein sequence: CASSQGPGRNTGELFF.

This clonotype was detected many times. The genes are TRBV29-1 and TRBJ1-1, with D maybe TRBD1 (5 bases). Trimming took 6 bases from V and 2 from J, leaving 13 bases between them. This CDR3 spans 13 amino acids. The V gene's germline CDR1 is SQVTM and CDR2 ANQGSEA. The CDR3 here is CSVGRGGNTEAFF. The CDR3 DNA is TGCAGCGTGGGACGGGGCGGAAACACTGAAGCTTTCTTT.

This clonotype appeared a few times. Here the CDR3 DNA reads TGTGCCAGCTCACCACTTCCGGAGACGGGGATATCCGAGCAGTACTTC. It specifies CASSPLPETGISEQYF. This chain uses TRBV18 with TRBJ2-7, with TRBD2 as a possible D gene (5 bases). The CDR3 has 16 residues. The germline gives CDR1 KGHSH, CDR2 LQKENI. Trimming removed 1 base from V and 6 bases from J, with 19 bases in between.

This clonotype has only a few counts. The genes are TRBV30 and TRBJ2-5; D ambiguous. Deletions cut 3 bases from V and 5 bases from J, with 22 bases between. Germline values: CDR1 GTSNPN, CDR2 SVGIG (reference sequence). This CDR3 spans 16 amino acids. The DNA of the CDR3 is TGTGCCTGGAGCGATCCCCCGAGGCCTAGTCGGGAGACCCAGTACTTC. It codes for CAWSDPPRPSRETQYF.

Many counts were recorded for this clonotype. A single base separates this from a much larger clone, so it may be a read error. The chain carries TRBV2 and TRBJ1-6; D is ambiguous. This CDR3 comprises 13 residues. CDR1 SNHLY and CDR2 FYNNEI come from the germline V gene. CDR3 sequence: CASIVRQYSHLHF. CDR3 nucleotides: TGTGCCAGCATCGTCAGACAATATTCACACCTCCACTTT.

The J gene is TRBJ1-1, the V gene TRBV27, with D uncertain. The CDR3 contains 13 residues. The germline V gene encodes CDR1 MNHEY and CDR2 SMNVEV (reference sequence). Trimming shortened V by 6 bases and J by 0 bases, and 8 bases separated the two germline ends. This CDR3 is CASSNFLNTEAFF. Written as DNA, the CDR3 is TGTGCCAGCAGCAACTTCTTGAACACTGAAGCTTTCTTT.

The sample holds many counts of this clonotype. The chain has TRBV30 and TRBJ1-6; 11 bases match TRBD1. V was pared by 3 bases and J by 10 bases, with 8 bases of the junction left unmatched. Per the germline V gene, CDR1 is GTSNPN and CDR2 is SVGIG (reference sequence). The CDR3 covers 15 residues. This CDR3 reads CAWSGQGARWSPLHF. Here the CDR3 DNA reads TGTGCCTGGAGCGGACAGGGGGCGAGATGGTCACCCCTCCACTTT.

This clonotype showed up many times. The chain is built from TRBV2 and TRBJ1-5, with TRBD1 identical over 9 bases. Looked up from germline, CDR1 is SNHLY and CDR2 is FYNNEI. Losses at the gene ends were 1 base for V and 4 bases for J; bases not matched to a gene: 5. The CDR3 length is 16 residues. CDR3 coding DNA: TGTGCCAGCAGTGAAGGAGGGACAGGGAGAAATCAGCCCCAGCATTTT. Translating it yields CASSEGGTGRNQPQHF.

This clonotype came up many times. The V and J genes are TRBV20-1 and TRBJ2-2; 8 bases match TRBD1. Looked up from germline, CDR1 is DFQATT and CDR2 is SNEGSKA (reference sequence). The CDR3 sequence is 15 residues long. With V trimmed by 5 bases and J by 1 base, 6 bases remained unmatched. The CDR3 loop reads CSALLDRENTGELFF. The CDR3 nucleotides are TGCAGTGCTCTTCTGGACAGGGAGAACACCGGGGAGCTGTTTTTT.

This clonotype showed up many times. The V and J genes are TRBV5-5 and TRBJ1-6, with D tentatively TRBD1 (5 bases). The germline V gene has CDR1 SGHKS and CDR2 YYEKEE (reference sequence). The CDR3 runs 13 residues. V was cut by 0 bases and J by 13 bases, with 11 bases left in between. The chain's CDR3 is CASSLEGRDPLHF. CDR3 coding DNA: TGTGCCAGCAGCTTGGAGGGCAGGGACCCCCTCCACTTT.

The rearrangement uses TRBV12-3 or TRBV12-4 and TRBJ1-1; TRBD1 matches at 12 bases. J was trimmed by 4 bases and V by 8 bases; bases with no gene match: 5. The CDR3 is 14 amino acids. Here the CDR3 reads CASGGQGAGTEAFF. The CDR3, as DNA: TGTGCCAGCGGGGGACAGGGGGCGGGCACTGAAGCTTTCTTT.

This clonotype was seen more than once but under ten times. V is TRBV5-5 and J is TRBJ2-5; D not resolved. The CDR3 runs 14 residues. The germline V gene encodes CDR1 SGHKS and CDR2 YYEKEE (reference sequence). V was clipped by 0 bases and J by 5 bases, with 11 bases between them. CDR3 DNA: TGTGCCAGCAGCTTGGACATCGGTTGGGAGACCCAGTACTTC. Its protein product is CASSLDIGWETQYF. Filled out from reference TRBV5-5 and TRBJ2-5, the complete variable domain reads DAGVTQSPTHLIKTRGQQVTLRCSPISGHKSVSWYQQVLGQGPQFIFQYYEKEERGRGNFPDRFSARQFPNYSSELNVNALLLGDSALYLCASSLDIGWETQYFGPGTRLLVL.

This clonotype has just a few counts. CDR3 in amino acids: CASSLGVARGQGDQPQHF. As DNA, the CDR3 is TGCGCCAGCAGCTTGGGAGTAGCAAGGGGACAGGGGGATCAGCCCCAGCATTTT. The chain uses TRBV5-1 and TRBJ1-5; 11 nucleotides align to TRBD1. This CDR3 spans 18 amino acids. After removal of 0 bases from V and 5 bases from J, the junction contained 10 bases not matched to a gene. The germline V gene has CDR1 SGHRS and CDR2 YFSETQ.

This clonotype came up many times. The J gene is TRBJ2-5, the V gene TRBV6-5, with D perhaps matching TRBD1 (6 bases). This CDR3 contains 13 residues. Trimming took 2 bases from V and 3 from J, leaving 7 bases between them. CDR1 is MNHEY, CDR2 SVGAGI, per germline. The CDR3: CASSYNREETQYF. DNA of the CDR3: TGTGCCAGCAGTTACAACAGGGAAGAGACCCAGTACTTC.

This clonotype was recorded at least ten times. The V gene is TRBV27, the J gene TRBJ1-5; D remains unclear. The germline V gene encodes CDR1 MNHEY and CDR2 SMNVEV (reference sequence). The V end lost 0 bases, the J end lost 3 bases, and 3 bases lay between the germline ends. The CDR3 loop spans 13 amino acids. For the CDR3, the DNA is TGTGCCAGCAGTTTATCGGACAATCAGCCCCAGCATTTT. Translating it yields CASSLSDNQPQHF.

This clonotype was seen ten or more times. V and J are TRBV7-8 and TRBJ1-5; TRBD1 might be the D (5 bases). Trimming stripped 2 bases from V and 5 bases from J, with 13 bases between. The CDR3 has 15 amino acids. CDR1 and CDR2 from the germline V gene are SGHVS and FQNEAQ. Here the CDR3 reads CASSLFGTADQPQHF. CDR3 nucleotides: TGTGCCAGCAGCTTATTTGGGACGGCTGATCAGCCCCAGCATTTT.

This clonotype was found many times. The CDR3 protein is CSASGDSGNQPQHF. CDR3 nucleotide sequence: TGCAGTGCTAGCGGGGATAGTGGCAATCAGCCCCAGCATTTT. V and J are TRBV20-1 and TRBJ1-5; D gene unclear. The CDR3 length is 14 residues. Looked up from germline, CDR1 is DFQATT and CDR2 is SNEGSKA (reference sequence). V gave up 3 bases and J gave up 2 bases, with 11 bases separating them.

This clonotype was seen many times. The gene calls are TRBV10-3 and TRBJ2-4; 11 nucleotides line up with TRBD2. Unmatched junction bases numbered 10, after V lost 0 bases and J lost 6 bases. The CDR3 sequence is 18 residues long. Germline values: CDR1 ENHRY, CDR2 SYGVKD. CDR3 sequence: CAISESTTSGSGGNIQYF. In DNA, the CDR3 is TGTGCCATCAGTGAGTCGACAACTAGCGGGAGTGGTGGAAACATTCAGTACTTC.

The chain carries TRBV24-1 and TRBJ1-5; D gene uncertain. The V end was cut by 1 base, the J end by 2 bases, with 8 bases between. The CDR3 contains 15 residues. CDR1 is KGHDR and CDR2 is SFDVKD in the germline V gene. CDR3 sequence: CATSDFGQGNQPQHF. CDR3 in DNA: TGTGCCACCAGTGATTTTGGGCAGGGCAATCAGCCCCAGCATTTT.

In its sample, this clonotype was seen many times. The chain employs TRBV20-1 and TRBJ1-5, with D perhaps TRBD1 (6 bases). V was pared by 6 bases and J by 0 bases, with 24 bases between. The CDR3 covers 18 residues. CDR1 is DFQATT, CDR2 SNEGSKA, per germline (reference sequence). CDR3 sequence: CSANPRTDGYHSNQPQHF. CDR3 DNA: TGCAGTGCGAACCCAAGGACAGATGGATATCATAGCAATCAGCCCCAGCATTTT.

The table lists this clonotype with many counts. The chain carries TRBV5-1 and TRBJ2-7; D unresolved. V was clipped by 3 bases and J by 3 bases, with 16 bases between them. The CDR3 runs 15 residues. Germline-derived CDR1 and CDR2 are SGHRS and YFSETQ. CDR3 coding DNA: TGCGCCAGCAGCTCGGACGGAAGCGCCTACTACGAGCAGTACTTC. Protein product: CASSSDGSAYYEQYF.

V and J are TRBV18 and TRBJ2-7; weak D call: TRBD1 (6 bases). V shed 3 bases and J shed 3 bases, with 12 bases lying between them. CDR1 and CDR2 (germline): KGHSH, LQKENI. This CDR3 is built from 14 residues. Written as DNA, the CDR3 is TGTGCCAGCTCACCTCAGTCAGGGGACTACGAGCAGTACTTC. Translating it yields CASSPQSGDYEQYF.

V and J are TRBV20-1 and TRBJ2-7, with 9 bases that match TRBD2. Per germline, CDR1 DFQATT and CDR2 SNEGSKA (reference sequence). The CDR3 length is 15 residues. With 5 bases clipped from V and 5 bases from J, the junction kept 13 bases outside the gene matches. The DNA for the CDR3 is TGCAGTGCTGGGGCAATGGCGGGAGGGTCCCACGAGCAGTACTTC. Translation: CSAGAMAGGSHEQYF.

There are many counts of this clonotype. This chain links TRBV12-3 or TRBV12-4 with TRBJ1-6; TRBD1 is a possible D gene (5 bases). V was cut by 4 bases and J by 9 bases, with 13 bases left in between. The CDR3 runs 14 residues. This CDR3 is CASSWDSTSSPLHF. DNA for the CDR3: TGTGCCAGCAGTTGGGACTCTACGTCTTCACCCCTCCACTTT.

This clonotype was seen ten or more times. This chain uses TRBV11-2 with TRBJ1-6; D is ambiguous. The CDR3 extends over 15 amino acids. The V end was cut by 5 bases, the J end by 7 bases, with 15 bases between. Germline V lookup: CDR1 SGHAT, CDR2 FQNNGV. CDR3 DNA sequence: TGTGCCAGCAGCGACCGGCTGGCGGTGAATTCACCCCTCCACTTT. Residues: CASSDRLAVNSPLHF.

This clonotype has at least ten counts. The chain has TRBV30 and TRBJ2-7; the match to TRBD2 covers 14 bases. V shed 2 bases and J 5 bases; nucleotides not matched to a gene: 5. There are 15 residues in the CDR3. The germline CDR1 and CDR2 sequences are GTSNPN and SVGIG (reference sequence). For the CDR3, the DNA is TGTGCCTGGAGTCCACGGACTAGCGGGAGGCACGAGCAGTACTTC. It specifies CAWSPRTSGRHEQYF.